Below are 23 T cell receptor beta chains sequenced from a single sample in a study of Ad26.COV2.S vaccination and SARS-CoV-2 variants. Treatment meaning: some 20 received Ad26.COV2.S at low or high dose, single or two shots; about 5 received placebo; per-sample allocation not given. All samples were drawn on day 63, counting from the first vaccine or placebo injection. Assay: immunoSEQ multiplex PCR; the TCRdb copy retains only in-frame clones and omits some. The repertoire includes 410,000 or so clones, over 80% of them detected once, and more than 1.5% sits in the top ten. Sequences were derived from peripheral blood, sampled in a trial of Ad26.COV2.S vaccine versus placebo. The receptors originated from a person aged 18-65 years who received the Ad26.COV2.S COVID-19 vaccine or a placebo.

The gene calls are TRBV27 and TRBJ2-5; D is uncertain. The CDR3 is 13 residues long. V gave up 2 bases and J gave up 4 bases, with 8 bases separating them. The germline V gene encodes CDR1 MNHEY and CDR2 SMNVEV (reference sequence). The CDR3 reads CASSLRLRETQYF. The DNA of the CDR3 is TGTGCCAGCAGTTTAAGACTGAGAGAGACCCAGTACTTC.

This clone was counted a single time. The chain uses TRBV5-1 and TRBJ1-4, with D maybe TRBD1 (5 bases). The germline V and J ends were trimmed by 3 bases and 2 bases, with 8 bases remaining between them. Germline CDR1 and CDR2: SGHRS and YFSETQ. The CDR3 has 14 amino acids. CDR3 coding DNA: TGCGCCAGCAGCTCGACAGCCACTAATGAAAAACTGTTTTTT. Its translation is CASSSTATNEKLFF.

The CDR3 DNA reads TGTGCCTGGACCTTGGGCACCGGGCGGAATACGCAGTATTTT. It translates to CAWTLGTGRNTQYF. The rearrangement joins TRBV30 to TRBJ2-3; no clear D. V lost 4 bases to trimming and J lost 7 bases, with 18 bases between them. Germline values: CDR1 GTSNPN, CDR2 SVGIG (reference sequence). The CDR3 runs to 14 residues.

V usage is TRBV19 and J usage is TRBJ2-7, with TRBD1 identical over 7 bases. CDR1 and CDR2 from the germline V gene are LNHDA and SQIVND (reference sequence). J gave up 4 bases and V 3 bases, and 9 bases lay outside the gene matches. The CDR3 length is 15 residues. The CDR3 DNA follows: TGTGCCAGTAGTATTTCAGGGGGTAGTACTTACGAGCAGTACTTC. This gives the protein CASSISGGSTYEQYF.

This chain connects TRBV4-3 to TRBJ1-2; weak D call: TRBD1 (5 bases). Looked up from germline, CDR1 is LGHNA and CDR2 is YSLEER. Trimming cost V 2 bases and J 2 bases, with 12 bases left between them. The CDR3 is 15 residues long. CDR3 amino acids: CASSQPDSMNYGYTF. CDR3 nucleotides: TGCGCCAGCAGCCAACCCGACAGTATGAACTATGGCTACACCTTC.

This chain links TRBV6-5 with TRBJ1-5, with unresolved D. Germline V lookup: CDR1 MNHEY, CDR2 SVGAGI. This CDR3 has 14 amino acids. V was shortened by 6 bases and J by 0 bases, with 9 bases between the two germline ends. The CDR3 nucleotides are TGTGCCAGCAGACCGGGGAATAGCAATCAGCCCCAGCATTTT. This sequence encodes CASRPGNSNQPQHF.

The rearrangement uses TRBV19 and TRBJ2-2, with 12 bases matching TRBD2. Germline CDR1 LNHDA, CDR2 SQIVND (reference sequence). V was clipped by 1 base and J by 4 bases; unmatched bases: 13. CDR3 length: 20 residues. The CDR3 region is CASSIAFELAGGRSTGELFF. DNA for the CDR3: TGTGCCAGTAGTATAGCGTTCGAGCTAGCGGGGGGGCGGAGCACCGGGGAGCTGTTTTTT.

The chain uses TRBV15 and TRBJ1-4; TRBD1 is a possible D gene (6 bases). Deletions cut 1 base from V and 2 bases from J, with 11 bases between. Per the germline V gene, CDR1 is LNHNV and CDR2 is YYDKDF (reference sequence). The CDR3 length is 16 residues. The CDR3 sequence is CATSRAQGGTNEKLFF. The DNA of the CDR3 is TGTGCCACCAGCAGAGCCCAAGGGGGGACTAATGAAAAACTGTTTTTT.

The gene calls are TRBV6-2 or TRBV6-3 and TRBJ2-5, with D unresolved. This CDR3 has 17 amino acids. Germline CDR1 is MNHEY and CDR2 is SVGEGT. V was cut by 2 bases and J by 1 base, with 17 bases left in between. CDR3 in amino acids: CASSYGGKGKFQETQYF. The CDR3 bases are TGTGCCAGCAGTTACGGCGGAAAAGGGAAGTTCCAAGAGACCCAGTACTTC.

CDR3 region: CASSPMGDTQYF. Here the CDR3 DNA reads TGTGCCAGCAGCCCTATGGGGGATACGCAGTATTTT. V is TRBV5-8 and J is TRBJ2-3, with D unclear. Germline lookup yields CDR1 SGHTS and CDR2 YDEGEE. Trimming removed 4 bases at V and 6 bases at J, with 9 bases between. CDR3 size: 12 residues. The variable domain in full, with the rest retrieved from reference TRBV5-8 and TRBJ2-3, is EAGVTQSPTHLIKTRGQQATLRCSPISGHTSVYWYQQALGLGLQFLLWYDEGEERNRGNFPPRFSGRQFPNYSSELNVNALELEDSALYLCASSPMGDTQYFGPGTRLTVL.

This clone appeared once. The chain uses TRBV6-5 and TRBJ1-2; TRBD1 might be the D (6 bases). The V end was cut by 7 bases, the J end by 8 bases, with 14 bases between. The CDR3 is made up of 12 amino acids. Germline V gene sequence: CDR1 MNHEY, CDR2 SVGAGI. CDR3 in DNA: TGTGCCAGCACAGGGGCCCAAGGGGGCTACACCTTC. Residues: CASTGAQGGYTF.

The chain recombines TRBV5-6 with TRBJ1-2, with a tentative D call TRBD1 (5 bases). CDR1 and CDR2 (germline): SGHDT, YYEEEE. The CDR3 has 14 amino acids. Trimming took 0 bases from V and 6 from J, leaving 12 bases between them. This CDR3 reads CASSLDSRVDGYTF. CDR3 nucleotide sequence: TGTGCCAGCAGCTTGGATAGCAGGGTGGATGGCTACACCTTC.

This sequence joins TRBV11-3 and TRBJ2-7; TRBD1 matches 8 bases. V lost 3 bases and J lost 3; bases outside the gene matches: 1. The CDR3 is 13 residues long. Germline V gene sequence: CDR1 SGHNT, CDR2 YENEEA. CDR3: CASSLGQDYEQYF. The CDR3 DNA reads TGTGCCAGCAGCTTGGGACAGGACTACGAGCAGTACTTC. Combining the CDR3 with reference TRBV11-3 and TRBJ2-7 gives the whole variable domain EAGVVQSPRYKIIEKKQPVAFWCNPISGHNTLYWYLQNLGQGPELLIRYENEEAVDDSQLPKDRFSAERLKGVDSTLKIQPAELGDSAVYLCASSLGQDYEQYFGPGTRLTVT.

As DNA, the CDR3 is TGTGCCAGCAGCCCCGGGGACAGGGCTTTCGGAAACACCATATATTTT. Translated, it gives CASSPGDRAFGNTIYF. The chain links TRBV5-6 to TRBJ1-3; 9 positions agree with TRBD1. The trim removed 4 bases at V and 4 bases at J, leaving 9 bases unmatched. The germline gives CDR1 SGHDT, CDR2 YYEEEE. The CDR3 extends over 16 amino acids.

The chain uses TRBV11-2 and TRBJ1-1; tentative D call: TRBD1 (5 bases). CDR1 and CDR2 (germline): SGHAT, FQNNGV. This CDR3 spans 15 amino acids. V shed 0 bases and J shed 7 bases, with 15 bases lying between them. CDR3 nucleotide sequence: TGTGCCAGCAGCTTAGATTTCAGGGCGGGGGTTGAAGCTTTCTTT. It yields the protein CASSLDFRAGVEAFF.

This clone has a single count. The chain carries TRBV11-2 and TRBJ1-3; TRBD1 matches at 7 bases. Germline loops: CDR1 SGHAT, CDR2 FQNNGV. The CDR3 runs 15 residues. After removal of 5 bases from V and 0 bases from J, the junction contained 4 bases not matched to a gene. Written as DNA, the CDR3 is TGTGCCAGCAGCGAAACAGGGGTCTCTGGAAACACCATATATTTT. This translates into CASSETGVSGNTIYF.

Written as DNA, the CDR3 is TGTGCCAGTAGTATTGGTCCAGGAGGGGACCACGAGCAGTACTTC. It specifies CASSIGPGGDHEQYF. This chain links TRBV19 with TRBJ2-7; D is possibly TRBD2 (6 bases). This CDR3 spans 15 amino acids. The germline CDR1 and CDR2 sequences are LNHDA and SQIVND (reference sequence). Trimming pared 3 bases from V and 5 bases from J, leaving 17 bases between.

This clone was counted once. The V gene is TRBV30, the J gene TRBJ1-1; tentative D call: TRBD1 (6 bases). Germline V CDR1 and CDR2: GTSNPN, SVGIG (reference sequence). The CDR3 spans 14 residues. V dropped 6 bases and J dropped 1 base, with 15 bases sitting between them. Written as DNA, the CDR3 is TGTGCCTGCACGCATCTAGGGGGGAACACTGAAGCTTTCTTT. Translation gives CACTHLGGNTEAFF.

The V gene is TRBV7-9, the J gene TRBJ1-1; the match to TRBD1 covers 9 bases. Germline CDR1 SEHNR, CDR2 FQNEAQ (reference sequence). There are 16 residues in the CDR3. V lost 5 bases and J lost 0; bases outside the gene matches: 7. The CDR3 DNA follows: TGTGCCAGCAGCCCGCGGGGGACAGGGATGAACACTGAAGCTTTCTTT. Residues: CASSPRGTGMNTEAFF. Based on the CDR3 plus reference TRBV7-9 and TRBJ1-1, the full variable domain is DTGVSQNPRHKITKRGQNVTFRCDPISEHNRLYWYRQTLGQGPEFLTYFQNEAQLEKSRLLSDRFSAERPKGSFSTLEIQRTEQGDSAMYLCASSPRGTGMNTEAFFGQGTRLTVV.

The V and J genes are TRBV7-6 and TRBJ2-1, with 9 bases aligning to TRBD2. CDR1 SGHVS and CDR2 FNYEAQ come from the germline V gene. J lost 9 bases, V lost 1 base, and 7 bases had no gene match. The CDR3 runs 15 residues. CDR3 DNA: TGTGCCAGCAGCTTAGTTGGCGGGGGGGATATTGAGCAGTTCTTC. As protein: CASSLVGGGDIEQFF.

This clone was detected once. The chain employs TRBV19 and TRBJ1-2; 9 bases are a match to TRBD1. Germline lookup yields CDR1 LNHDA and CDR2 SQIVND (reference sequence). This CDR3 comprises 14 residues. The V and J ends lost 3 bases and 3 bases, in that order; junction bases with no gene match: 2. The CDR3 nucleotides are TGTGCCAGTAGTATGGGGACAGGGTACTATGGCTACACCTTC. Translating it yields CASSMGTGYYGYTF.

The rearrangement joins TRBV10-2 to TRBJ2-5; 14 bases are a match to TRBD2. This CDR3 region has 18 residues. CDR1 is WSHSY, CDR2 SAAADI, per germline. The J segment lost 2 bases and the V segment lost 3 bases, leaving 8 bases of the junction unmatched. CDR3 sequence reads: CASSELGTSGGGQETQYF. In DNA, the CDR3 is TGCGCCAGCAGTGAACTCGGGACTAGCGGGGGCGGTCAAGAGACCCAGTACTTC.

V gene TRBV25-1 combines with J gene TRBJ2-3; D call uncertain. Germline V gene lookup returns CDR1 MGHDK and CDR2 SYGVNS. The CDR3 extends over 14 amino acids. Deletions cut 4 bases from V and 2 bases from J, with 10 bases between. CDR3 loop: CASSGLRPTDTQYF. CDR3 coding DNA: TGTGCCAGCAGTGGACTGCGACCCACAGATACGCAGTATTTT.